The entry that follows covers one T cell receptor (beta chain) sequence. Its antigen is not identified. Regulatory T cells were sorted from blood as CD4+ CD25-high CD127-low cells. The CDR3 sequence is 17 residues long. Germline values: CDR1 MDHEN, CDR2 SYDVKM. Unmatched junction bases numbered 10, after V lost 6 bases and J lost 2 bases. This specimen comes from a study of regulatory and conventional T cells in RAG deficiency. Study outcomes and limitations: Treg unique TCR beta sequences were around 100-fold fewer in Omenn syndrome and CID/AS patients than controls. Shannon entropy was markedly lower and Simpson indices higher in RAG-deficient patients than control T-cell subsets.

TCRdb keeps only in-frame clones here, not all; method: immunoSEQ multiplex PCR. The table shows fewer than 20,000 clones, with roughly 87% occurring only once. These data were likewise used in another study, on regulatory T cells. This second study says: The PCR used 52 TRBV and 13 TRBJ primers. Regulatory T cells showed the strongest V-J pair restriction and V/J gene skewing among patient repertoires.

V is TRBV28 and J is TRBJ2-3; 11 bases line up with TRBD2. This sequence was found in a human donor in good health. Sequenced: Tregs sorted from blood. CDR3 DNA sequence: TGTGCCAGCAGGACGATGAGTAGCGGGAGGGCCACAGATACGCAGTATTTT. This codes for CASRTMSSGRATDTQYF. Supplemented by reference TRBV28 and TRBJ2-3, the full variable domain reads DVKVTQSSRYLVKRTGEKVFLECVQDMDHENMFWYRQDPGLGLRLIYFSYDVKMKEKGDIPEGYSVSREKKERFSLILESASTNQTSMYLCASRTMSSGRATDTQYFGPGTRLTVL.